The next 7 T cell receptor beta chains were all read from a single sample in a study of T cell changes during pregnancy in multiple sclerosis. Clones were read by immunoSEQ multiplex PCR, and TCRdb kept only the in-frame ones, dropping some. The sample includes around 40,000 clones, about 90% seen only once; the top ten take roughly 0.72%. The material sequenced was CD4+ T cells from peripheral blood mononuclear cells, taken in the third trimester of pregnancy. These receptor sequences come from a female donor with multiple sclerosis, enrolled in a pregnancy study.

This clone came up once. This chain uses TRBV19 with TRBJ2-1; D perhaps matches TRBD1 (6 bases). V lost 2 bases and J 6 bases, leaving 17 bases between the germline ends. The CDR3 is 16 residues long. Germline V gene lookup returns CDR1 LNHDA and CDR2 SQIVND (reference sequence). The CDR3 DNA is TGTGCCAGTAGTATATTAGGGGACAAGGCCGCCAATGAGCAGTTCTTC. Its translation is CASSILGDKAANEQFF.

The V call is TRBV7-3, the J call TRBJ2-3; D unclear. Germline V gives CDR1 SGHTA, CDR2 FQGTGA. The CDR3 extends over 16 amino acids. Between the trimmed V and J ends, which lost 2 bases and 3 bases, there was a span of 15 bases. The CDR3 DNA follows: TGTGCCAGCAGCTTACTTGGGCCGACCCAAACAGATACGCAGTATTTT. This encodes CASSLLGPTQTDTQYF.

The genes are TRBV18 and TRBJ2-7; TRBD2 matches 8 bases. The germline V gene encodes CDR1 KGHSH and CDR2 LQKENI. The V segment lost 6 bases and the J segment 7 bases; nucleotides outside the gene matches: 11. The CDR3 extends over 14 amino acids. The CDR3 region is CASSRGGTTGEQYF. The CDR3 nucleotides read TGTGCCAGCTCTCGGGGGGGGACTACGGGAGAGCAGTACTTC.

The table lists this clone with a count of one. The V and J genes are TRBV29-1 and TRBJ2-5; TRBD2 aligns across 9 bases. V shed 7 bases, J shed 5 bases, and the junction held 20 bases outside the gene matches. Germline values: CDR1 SQVTM, CDR2 ANQGSEA. This CDR3 is built from 17 residues. CDR3 protein: CSAGRGSGRWSGETQYF. The CDR3, as DNA: TGCAGCGCCGGTAGGGGCAGCGGGAGGTGGTCGGGGGAGACCCAGTACTTC. The full variable domain, completed using reference TRBV29-1 and TRBJ2-5, is SAVISQKPSRDICQRGTSLTIQCQVDSQVTMMFWYRQQPGQSLTLIATANQGSEATYESGFVIDKFPISRPNLTFSTLTVSNMSPEDSSIYLCSAGRGSGRWSGETQYFGPGTRLLVL.

V and J are TRBV27 and TRBJ2-7, with 10 positions matching TRBD2. After removal of 7 bases from V and 6 bases from J, the junction contained 12 bases not matched to a gene. This CDR3 comprises 15 residues. Germline V gene sequence: CDR1 MNHEY, CDR2 SMNVEV (reference sequence). CDR3 in amino acids: CASIWASGSLTEQYF. In nucleotides, the CDR3 is TGTGCCAGCATTTGGGCTAGCGGGAGCTTAACCGAGCAGTACTTC.

The V and J genes are TRBV4-3 and TRBJ2-7, with D possibly TRBD2 on 5 matching bases. CDR3 length: 13 residues. V dropped 0 bases and J dropped 3 bases, with 6 bases sitting between them. The germline V gene has CDR1 LGHNA and CDR2 YSLEER. The CDR3 DNA is TGCGCCAGCAGCCAAGATCGGGGCTACGAGCAGTACTTC. Translated: CASSQDRGYEQYF.

This chain uses TRBV6-6 with TRBJ2-7, with D maybe TRBD2 (6 bases). Germline V gene sequence: CDR1 MNHNY, CDR2 SVGAGI (reference sequence). V lost 1 base, J lost 1 base, and 8 bases lay in between. The CDR3 loop spans 14 amino acids. CDR3 nucleotide sequence: TGTGCCAGCAGTTACTGGGACTCATCCTACGAGCAGTACTTC. It is translated as CASSYWDSSYEQYF.